This T cell receptor beta chain was recovered during a study of low-dose radiotherapy and immunotherapy resistance in tumors. This clonotype was counted many times. Deletions cut 2 bases from V and 9 bases from J, with 8 bases between. The CDR3 has 11 residues. Primers targeting TRAV and TRBV primed first-strand cDNA, covering alpha and beta chains. Amplification of TCRs used a constant-region primer and V-primer adapter for around 19 PCR cycles. Isolated mRNA underwent amplification by in vitro transcription. TCRdb recomputed calls from the reads with MiXCR, one row per CDR3 protein. The data contain around 100,000 distinct CDR3 sequences, roughly 19% of them singletons. Noted time point: after trial treatment. Treatment meaning: LDRT plus nivolumab, ipilimumab, low-dose cyclophosphamide and aspirin (RACIN trial). Every donor's regimen consisted of nivolumab, ipilimumab, aspirin, low-dose cyclophosphamide and low-dose radiotherapy.

V is TRBV12-3 or TRBV12-4 and J is TRBJ2-7; D is unclear. This TCR was sampled from a female donor with ovarian cancer. The material was PBMCs, obtained after low-dose radiotherapy plus immunotherapy. The CDR3 coding sequence is TGTGCCAGCAGTTTAATAGTCAGGCAGTACTTC. It specifies CASSLIVRQYF.